A selection of T cell receptor beta chains follows, all from one sample in a study of OX40 agonist ivuxolimab in advanced cancers. Libraries were prepared by immunoSEQ multiplex PCR; TCRdb keeps only in-frame clonotypes and omits some of them. The data contain some 9,300 clones, under 80% of them singletons. Sequenced material: CD4+ or CD8+ T cells sorted from blood, taken in a trial of the OX40 agonist ivuxolimab. These receptors came from an adult with an advanced solid tumor such as melanoma, head and neck, liver or kidney cancer. The CDR3 runs from the conserved cysteine through the conserved F or W. The order of the fields is J gene, D gene, clone size, V gene, CDR3 protein, CDR3 DNA. A D gene is named only where the DNA matches it firmly. Where a row states a size, it is once, few, many or the class of an expanded clone; other rows omit it.

J gene: TRBJ1-4
D gene: TRBD1
clone size: -
V gene: TRBV6-1
CDR3 protein: CASSAQDRVFEKLFF
CDR3 DNA: TGTGCCAGCAGTGCGCAAGACAGGGTTTTTGAAAAACTGTTTTTT

J gene: TRBJ2-7
D gene: TRBD2
clone size: -
V gene: TRBV7-8
CDR3 protein: CASSLDGLAGYEQYF
CDR3 DNA: TGTGCCAGCAGCTTAGATGGGCTAGCGGGCTACGAGCAGTACTTC

J gene: TRBJ1-5
D gene: -
clone size: -
V gene: TRBV4-1
CDR3 protein: CASSQDQGSYNQPQHF
CDR3 DNA: TGCGCCAGCAGCCAAGATCAGGGCAGTTACAATCAGCCCCAGCATTTT

J gene: TRBJ2-5
D gene: -
clone size: -
V gene: TRBV23-1
CDR3 protein: CASSQSDREEKTQYF
CDR3 DNA: TGCGCCAGCAGTCAATCTGACAGGGAGGAAAAGACCCAGTACTTC

J gene: TRBJ2-1
D gene: -
clone size: -
V gene: TRBV11-2
CDR3 protein: CASSLRLNSEQFF
CDR3 DNA: TGTGCCAGCAGCCTGAGACTAAACAGTGAGCAGTTCTTC

J gene: TRBJ2-7
D gene: TRBD2
clone size: -
V gene: TRBV27
CDR3 protein: CASSASGSSYEQYF
CDR3 DNA: TGTGCCAGCAGTGCTAGCGGGAGCTCCTACGAGCAGTACTTC

J gene: TRBJ1-1
D gene: -
clone size: -
V gene: TRBV6-6
CDR3 protein: CASSYSEVTEAFF
CDR3 DNA: TGTGCCAGCAGTTACTCCGAAGTCACTGAAGCTTTCTTT

J gene: TRBJ1-2
D gene: -
clone size: few
V gene: TRBV7-9
CDR3 protein: CASSSSLSAVGSYGYTF
CDR3 DNA: TGTGCCAGCAGTTCCTCCCTATCCGCCGTCGGTTCCTATGGCTACACCTTC

J gene: TRBJ2-2
D gene: -
clone size: -
V gene: TRBV7-8
CDR3 protein: CASSLAKWTLGELFF
CDR3 DNA: TGTGCCAGCAGCTTAGCCAAGTGGACCCTCGGGGAGCTGTTTTTT

J gene: TRBJ2-7
D gene: TRBD1
clone size: -
V gene: TRBV4-1
CDR3 protein: CASSLGQGSSYEQYF
CDR3 DNA: TGCGCCAGCAGCCTGGGACAGGGGAGCTCCTACGAGCAGTACTTC

J gene: TRBJ2-1
D gene: TRBD2
clone size: -
V gene: TRBV27
CDR3 protein: CASRDGLGWNEQFF
CDR3 DNA: TGTGCCAGCAGAGACGGACTAGGCTGGAATGAGCAGTTCTTC

J gene: TRBJ1-1
D gene: TRBD1
clone size: -
V gene: TRBV19
CDR3 protein: CASSMLEDRGLGAFF
CDR3 DNA: TGTGCCAGTAGTATGCTCGAGGACAGGGGGCTTGGAGCTTTCTTT

J gene: TRBJ1-1
D gene: TRBD1
clone size: -
V gene: TRBV27
CDR3 protein: CASSFGTGYTEAFF
CDR3 DNA: TGTGCCAGCAGTTTCGGGACAGGGTACACTGAAGCTTTCTTT

J gene: TRBJ2-7
D gene: -
clone size: few
V gene: TRBV11-2
CDR3 protein: CASSEPGTSEQYF
CDR3 DNA: TGTGCCAGCAGCGAGCCCGGGACGAGCGAGCAGTACTTC

J gene: TRBJ2-7
D gene: TRBD2
clone size: -
V gene: TRBV11-2
CDR3 protein: CASSRGTSGPPYEQYF
CDR3 DNA: TGTGCCAGCAGCAGAGGGACTAGCGGGCCCCCCTACGAGCAGTACTTC

J gene: TRBJ1-1
D gene: -
clone size: -
V gene: TRBV6-9
CDR3 protein: CASSFILDTEAFF
CDR3 DNA: TGTGCCAGCAGTTTCATTTTGGACACTGAAGCTTTCTTT

J gene: TRBJ1-1
D gene: -
clone size: -
V gene: TRBV19
CDR3 protein: CASSPRVGRVNTEAFF
CDR3 DNA: TGTGCCAGTAGTCCCCGGGTAGGTCGGGTGAACACTGAAGCTTTCTTT

J gene: TRBJ2-5
D gene: -
clone size: -
V gene: TRBV6-1
CDR3 protein: CASSGLEEYF
CDR3 DNA: TGTGCCAGCAGTGGACTAGAGGAGTACTTC

J gene: TRBJ2-3
D gene: TRBD1
clone size: -
V gene: TRBV5-1
CDR3 protein: CASSPGTGGLADTQYF
CDR3 DNA: TGCGCCAGCAGCCCCGGGACAGGGGGCCTGGCAGATACGCAGTATTTT

J gene: TRBJ2-3
D gene: TRBD2
clone size: -
V gene: TRBV5-4
CDR3 protein: CASSVPLAGEGADTQYF
CDR3 DNA: TGTGCCAGCAGCGTCCCCCTAGCGGGAGAGGGCGCAGATACGCAGTATTTT

J gene: TRBJ2-7
D gene: -
clone size: -
V gene: TRBV7-8
CDR3 protein: CASSLSSESYEQYF
CDR3 DNA: TGTGCCAGCAGCTTATCTAGCGAATCCTACGAGCAGTACTTC

J gene: TRBJ2-3
D gene: -
clone size: -
V gene: TRBV7-8
CDR3 protein: CASRTAVTDTQYF
CDR3 DNA: TGTGCCAGCCGAACGGCCGTCACAGATACGCAGTATTTT

J gene: TRBJ2-7
D gene: -
clone size: once
V gene: TRBV5-4
CDR3 protein: CASSCLVGDGCEQYF
CDR3 DNA: TGTGCCAGCAGCTGCCTAGTAGGGGATGGGTGCGAGCAGTACTTC